This T cell receptor beta chain was sequenced in a study of neurological immune-mediated disorders. CDR3 length equals 12 residues. V lost 3 bases to trimming and J lost 0 bases, with 0 bases between them. The germline V gene has CDR1 SGHRS and CDR2 YFSETQ. This clonotype was detected ten times or more. TCRdb reprocessed the 5' RACE reads with MiXCR, giving one entry per CDR3 protein. The sample consists of around 78,000 distinct CDR3 sequences, roughly 17% of them appearing once. This clonotype was obtained from a woman aged 35 to 49 in good health. Sequencing used PBMCs. The chain combines TRBV5-1 with TRBJ2-2; no clear D. The CDR3 DNA is TGCGCCAGCAGCTCGAACACCGGGGAGCTGTTTTTT. Protein: CASSSNTGELFF.